This T cell receptor beta chain is from a study of T cell responses to AZD1222 COVID-19 vaccine. Trimming left V 2 bases short and J 4 bases short, with 9 bases between. The germline gives CDR1 KGHSH, CDR2 LQKENI. The CDR3 extends over 14 amino acids. Profiling relied on immunoSEQ multiplex PCR, and the TCRdb table lists in-frame clones only, not all of them. The table lists 70,000 to 95,000 clones, over 85% of them singletons. This rearrangement joins TRBV18 to TRBJ1-5; D perhaps matches TRBD1 (6 bases). The material was peripheral blood, obtained on day 0 of MenACWY control vaccination. The receptor comes from an adult in good health. The CDR3 nucleotides are TGTGCCAGCTCACCATACAGGGAAAATCAGCCCCAGCATTTT. It encodes CASSPYRENQPQHF.